This is a list of T cell receptor beta chains from one sample in a study of T cell repertoires in cytomegalovirus infection. Antigens of these TCRs are unknown. TCRdb redid the calling of the reads with MiXCR, one entry per CDR3 protein. The sample holds 650,000 to 850,000 distinct CDR3 sequences, just under 30% seen once. The sample in question was cultured CD8+ T cells from PBMCs, obtained from culture after CMV antigen stimulation. The receptors derive from a human donor in good health (CMV status not recorded). Some clones in this sample may be carry-over from other donors' samples. The CDR3 runs from the conserved cysteine through the conserved F or W. D genes are given only for firm matches. Size is stated for part of the rows, as once, few or many counts, or as a class when the clone is expanded.

TRBJ1-6,-,TRBV19,-,TGTGCCAGTAACCCAGGGAGTGCTTCACCCCTCCACTTT,CASNPGSASPLHF
TRBJ2-5,-,TRBV28,-,TGTGCCAGCGGGGACGAGACCCAGTACTTC,CASGDETQYF
TRBJ2-1,few,TRBV18,-,TGTGCCAGCTCACCGCAGGGTGGTTCTGATGAGCAGTTCTTC,CASSPQGGSDEQFF
TRBJ1-1,-,TRBV19,-,TGTGCCAGTAGGCTTCTTGGTGAAGCTTTCTTT,CASRLLGEAFF
TRBJ2-1,many,TRBV19,-,TGTGCCAGTAGTATCACTAGCTCCTACAATGAGCAGTTCTTC,CASSITSSYNEQFF
TRBJ1-5,-,TRBV4-1,-,TGCGCCAGCAGCCAAGAGGACATACGTTATAGCAATCAGCCCCAGCATTTT,CASSQEDIRYSNQPQHF
TRBJ2-1,-,TRBV11-2,-,TGTGCCAGCAGGCTAGGGGGGGCCGGAAATGAGCAGTTCTTC,CASRLGGAGNEQFF
TRBJ2-3,many,TRBV7-6,TRBD2,TGTGCCAGCAGCTCCCTAGCGGCCGCTACGGTCGCGCAGTATTTT,CASSSLAAATVAQYF
TRBJ1-1,-,TRBV7-9,TRBD1,TGTGCCAGCAGCTCCGGACAGGACCCGAACACTGAAGCTTTCTTT,CASSSGQDPNTEAFF
TRBJ2-2,-,TRBV6-7,-,TGTGCCATCCTTCCAGGGGAATCGCCCGGGGAGCTGTTTTTT,CAILPGESPGELFF
TRBJ1-1,few,TRBV9,-,TGTGCCAGCAGCGTCGGCACAGGGTTGCACACTGAAGCTTTCTTT,CASSVGTGLHTEAFF
TRBJ2-2,-,TRBV5-5,-,TGTGCCAGCAGCTTGCTAGACGGGGAGCTGTTTTTT,CASSLLDGELFF
TRBJ2-7,-,TRBV10-3,TRBD2,TGTGCCATCAGTGAGTCACTAGCGGAATCCTACGAGCAGTACTTC,CAISESLAESYEQYF
TRBJ2-5,-,TRBV6-1,-,TGTGCCAGTATACGGGACATTGAGACCCAGTACTTC,CASIRDIETQYF
TRBJ2-3,-,TRBV19,-,TGTGCCAGTAGTATCAACCCGCTGAGCACAGATACGCAGTATTTT,CASSINPLSTDTQYF
TRBJ2-2,-,TRBV11-3,-,TGTGCCAGCAGCTTAGTTGAAGACAGGGCGGGGACCGGGGAGCTGTTTTTT,CASSLVEDRAGTGELFF
TRBJ2-5,few,TRBV2,-,TGTGCCAGCAGTGGGGACGGAGACCAAGAGACCCAGTACTTC,CASSGDGDQETQYF
TRBJ1-2,many,TRBV7-2,-,TGTGCCAGCAGCTTAGCTGCGGGTGGTGGTAACTATGGCTACACCTTC,CASSLAAGGGNYGYTF
TRBJ2-1,-,TRBV2,-,TGTGCCAGCATGAGAACGGCAGCACGGCCAAAAAATGAGCAGTTCTTC,CASMRTAARPKNEQFF
TRBJ2-1,-,TRBV2,-,TGTGCCAGCAGTGAGGAGAAGGGAATCGGTTTCTTC,CASSEEKGIGFF
TRBJ2-1,-,TRBV19,-,TGTGCCAGTAACCGGGACAACTCGTACTACAATGAGCAGTTCTTC,CASNRDNSYYNEQFF
TRBJ1-3,-,TRBV27,TRBD1,TGTGCCAGCAGTTCGGGACAGGAAAACACCATATATTTT,CASSSGQENTIYF
TRBJ2-1,-,TRBV10-3,TRBD1,TGTGCCATCAGTGAGTTCCGACAGGGCTCCTACAATGAGCAGTTCTTC,CAISEFRQGSYNEQFF
TRBJ1-4,few,TRBV5-4,-,TGTGCCAGCAGCTATAACCGGGACAATGGAGAAAAACTGTTTTTT,CASSYNRDNGEKLFF
TRBJ2-1,few,TRBV7-3,-,TGTGCCAGCAGCCAAGACATTCCCTCCTACAATGAGCAGTTCTTC,CASSQDIPSYNEQFF
TRBJ2-4,-,TRBV12-3/TRBV12-4,-,TGTGCCAGCAGTTCTTTGGTCGAGGACATTCAGTACTTC,CASSSLVEDIQYF
TRBJ1-5,few,TRBV15,-,TGTGCCACCAGCAGGGACCCCGTGGGTCAGCCCCAGCATTTT,CATSRDPVGQPQHF